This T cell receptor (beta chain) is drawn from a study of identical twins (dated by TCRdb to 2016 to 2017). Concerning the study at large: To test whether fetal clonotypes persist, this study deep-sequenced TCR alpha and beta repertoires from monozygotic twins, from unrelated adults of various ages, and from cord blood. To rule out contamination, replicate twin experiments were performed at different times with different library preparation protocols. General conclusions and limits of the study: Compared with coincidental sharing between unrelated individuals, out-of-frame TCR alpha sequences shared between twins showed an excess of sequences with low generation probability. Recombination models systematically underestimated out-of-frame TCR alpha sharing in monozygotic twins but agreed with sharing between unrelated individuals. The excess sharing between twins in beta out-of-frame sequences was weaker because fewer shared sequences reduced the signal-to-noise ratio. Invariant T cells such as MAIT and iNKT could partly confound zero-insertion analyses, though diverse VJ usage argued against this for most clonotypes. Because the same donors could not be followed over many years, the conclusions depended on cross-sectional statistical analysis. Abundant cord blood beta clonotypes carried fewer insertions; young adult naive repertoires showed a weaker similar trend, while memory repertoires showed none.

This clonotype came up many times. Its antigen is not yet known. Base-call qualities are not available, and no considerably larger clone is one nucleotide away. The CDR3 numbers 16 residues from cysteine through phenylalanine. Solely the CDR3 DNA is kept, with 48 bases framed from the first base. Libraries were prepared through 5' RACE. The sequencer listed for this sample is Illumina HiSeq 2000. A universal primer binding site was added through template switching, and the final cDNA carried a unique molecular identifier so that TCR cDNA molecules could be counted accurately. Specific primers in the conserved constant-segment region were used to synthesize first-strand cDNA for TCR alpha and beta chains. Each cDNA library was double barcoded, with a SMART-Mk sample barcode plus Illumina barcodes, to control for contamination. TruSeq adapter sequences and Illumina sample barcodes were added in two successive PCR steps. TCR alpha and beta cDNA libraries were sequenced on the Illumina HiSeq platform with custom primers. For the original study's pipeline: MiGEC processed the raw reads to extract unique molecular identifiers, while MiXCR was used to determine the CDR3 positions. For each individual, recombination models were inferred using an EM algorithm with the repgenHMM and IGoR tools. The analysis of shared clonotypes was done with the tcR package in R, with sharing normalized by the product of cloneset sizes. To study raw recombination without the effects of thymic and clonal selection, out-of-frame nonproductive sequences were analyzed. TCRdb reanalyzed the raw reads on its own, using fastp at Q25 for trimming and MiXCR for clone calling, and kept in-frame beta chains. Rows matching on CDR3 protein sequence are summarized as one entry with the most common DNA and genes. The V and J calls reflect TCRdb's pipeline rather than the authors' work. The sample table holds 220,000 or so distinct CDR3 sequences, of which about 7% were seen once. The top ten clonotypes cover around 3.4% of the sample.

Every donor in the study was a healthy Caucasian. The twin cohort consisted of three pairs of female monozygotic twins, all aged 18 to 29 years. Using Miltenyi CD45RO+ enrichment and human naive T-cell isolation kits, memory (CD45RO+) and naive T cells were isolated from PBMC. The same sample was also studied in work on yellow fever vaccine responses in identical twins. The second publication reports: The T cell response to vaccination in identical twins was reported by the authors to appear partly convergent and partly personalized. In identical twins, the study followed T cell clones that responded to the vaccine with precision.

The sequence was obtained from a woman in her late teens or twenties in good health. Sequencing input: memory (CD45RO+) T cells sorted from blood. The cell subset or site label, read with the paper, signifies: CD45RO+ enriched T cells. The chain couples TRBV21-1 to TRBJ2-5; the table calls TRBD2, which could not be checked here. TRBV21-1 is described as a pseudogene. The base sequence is TGTGCCAGCAGCAAAGGAACAGGGAGGGCACAAGAGACCCAGTACTTC. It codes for CASSKGTGRAQETQYF.